This T cell receptor beta chain was captured by sequencing in a study of cytomegalovirus exposure and HLA in healthy donors. Study observations and caveats: Presence/absence analyses rested on an assumption that sequencing depth was roughly uniform across donors. TCR beta chain V- and J-gene trimming was linked, in a later analysis, to a missense variant in DCLRE1C. Earlier analysis yielded a pattern in which most TCR beta V segments were productive about 90% or about 30% of the time. Upon later analysis, HLA-associated TCR beta chains proved more clonally expanded than other, equally common chains.

The germline V gene has CDR1 LNHDA and CDR2 SQIVND (reference sequence). V was shortened by 1 base and J by 1 base, with 12 bases between the two germline ends. The CDR3 has 16 amino acids. In the PCR, 60 Vbeta and 13 Jbeta primers were used. Method: immunoSEQ multiplex PCR; TCRdb's copy keeps in-frame clones and lacks some. The sample holds more than 95,000 clones. Worth noting for this clone: As yet, its antigen is unknown.

Sequencing was carried out using PBMCs. This TCR came from a middle-aged man in good health and CMV-seronegative. The chain has TRBV19 and TRBJ2-3, with D possibly being TRBD2 (6 bases). CDR3 sequence reads: CASSIGGWGGTDTQYF. CDR3 nucleotide sequence: TGTGCCAGTAGTATAGGAGGCTGGGGGGGCACAGATACGCAGTATTTT.